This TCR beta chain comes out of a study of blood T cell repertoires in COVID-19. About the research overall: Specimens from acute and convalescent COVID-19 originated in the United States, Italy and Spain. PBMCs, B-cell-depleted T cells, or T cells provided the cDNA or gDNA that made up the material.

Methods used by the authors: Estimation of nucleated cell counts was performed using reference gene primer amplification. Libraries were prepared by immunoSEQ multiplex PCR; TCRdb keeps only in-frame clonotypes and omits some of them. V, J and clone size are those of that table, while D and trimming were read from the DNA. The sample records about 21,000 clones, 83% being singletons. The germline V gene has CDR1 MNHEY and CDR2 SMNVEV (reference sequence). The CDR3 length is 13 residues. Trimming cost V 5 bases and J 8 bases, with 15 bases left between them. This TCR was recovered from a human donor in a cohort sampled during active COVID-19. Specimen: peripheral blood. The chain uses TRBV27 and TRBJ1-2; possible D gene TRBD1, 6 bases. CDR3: CASSLGAGEGYTF. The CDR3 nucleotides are TGTGCCAGCAGTCTCGGGGCAGGGGAAGGCTACACCTTC.